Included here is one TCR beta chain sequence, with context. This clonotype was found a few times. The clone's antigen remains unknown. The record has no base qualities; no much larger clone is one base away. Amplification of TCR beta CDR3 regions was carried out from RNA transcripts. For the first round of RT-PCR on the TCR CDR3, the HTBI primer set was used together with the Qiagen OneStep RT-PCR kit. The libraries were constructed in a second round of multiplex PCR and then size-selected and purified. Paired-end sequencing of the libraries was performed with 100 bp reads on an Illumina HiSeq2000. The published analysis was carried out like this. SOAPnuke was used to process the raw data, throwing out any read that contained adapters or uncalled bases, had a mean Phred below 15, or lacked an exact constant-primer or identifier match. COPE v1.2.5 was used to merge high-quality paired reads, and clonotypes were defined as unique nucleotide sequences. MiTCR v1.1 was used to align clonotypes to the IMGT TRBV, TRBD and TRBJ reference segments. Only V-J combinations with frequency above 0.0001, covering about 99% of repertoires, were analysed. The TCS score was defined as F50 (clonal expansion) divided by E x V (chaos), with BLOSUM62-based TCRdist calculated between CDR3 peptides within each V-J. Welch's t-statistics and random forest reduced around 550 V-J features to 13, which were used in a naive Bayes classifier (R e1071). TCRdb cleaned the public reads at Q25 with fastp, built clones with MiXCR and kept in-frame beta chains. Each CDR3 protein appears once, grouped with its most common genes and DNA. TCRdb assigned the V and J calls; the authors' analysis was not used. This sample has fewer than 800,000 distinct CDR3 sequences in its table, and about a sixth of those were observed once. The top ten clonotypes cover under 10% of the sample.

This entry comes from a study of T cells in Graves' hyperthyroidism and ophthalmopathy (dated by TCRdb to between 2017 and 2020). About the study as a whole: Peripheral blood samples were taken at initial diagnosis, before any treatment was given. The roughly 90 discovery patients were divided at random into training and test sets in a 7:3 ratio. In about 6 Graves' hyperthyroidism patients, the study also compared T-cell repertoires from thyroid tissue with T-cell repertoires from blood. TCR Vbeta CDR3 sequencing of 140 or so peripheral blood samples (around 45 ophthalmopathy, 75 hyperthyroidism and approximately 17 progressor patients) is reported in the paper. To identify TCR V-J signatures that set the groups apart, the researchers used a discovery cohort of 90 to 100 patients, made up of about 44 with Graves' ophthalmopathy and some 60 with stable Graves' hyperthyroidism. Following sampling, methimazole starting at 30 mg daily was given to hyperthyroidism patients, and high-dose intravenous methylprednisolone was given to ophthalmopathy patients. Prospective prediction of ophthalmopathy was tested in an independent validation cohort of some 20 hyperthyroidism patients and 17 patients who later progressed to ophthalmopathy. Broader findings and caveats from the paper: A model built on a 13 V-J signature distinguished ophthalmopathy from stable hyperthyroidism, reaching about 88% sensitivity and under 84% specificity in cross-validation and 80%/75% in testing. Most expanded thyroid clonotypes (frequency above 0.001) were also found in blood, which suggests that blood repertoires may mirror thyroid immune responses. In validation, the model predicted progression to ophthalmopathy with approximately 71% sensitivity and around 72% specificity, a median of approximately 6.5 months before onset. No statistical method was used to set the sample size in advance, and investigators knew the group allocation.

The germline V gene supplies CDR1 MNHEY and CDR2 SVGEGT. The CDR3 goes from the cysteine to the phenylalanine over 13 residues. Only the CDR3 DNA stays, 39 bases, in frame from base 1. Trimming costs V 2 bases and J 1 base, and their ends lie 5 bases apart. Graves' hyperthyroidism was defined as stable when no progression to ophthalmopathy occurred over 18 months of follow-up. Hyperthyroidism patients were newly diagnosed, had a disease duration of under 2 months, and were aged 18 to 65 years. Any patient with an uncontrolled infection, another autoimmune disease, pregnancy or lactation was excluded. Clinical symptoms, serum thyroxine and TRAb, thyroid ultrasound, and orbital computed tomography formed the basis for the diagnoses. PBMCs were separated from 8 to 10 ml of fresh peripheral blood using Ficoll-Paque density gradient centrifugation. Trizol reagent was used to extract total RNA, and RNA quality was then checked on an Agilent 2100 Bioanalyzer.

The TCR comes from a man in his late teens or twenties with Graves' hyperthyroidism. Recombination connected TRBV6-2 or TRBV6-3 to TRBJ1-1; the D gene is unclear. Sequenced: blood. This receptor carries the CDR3 CASSYEENTEAFF. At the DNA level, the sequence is TGTGCCAGCAGTTACGAAGAGAACACTGAAGCTTTCTTT.